The rows below give T cell receptor beta chains drawn from one sample of a study of patients and donors after allogeneic stem cell transplantation. Each CDR3 protein gets one entry after TCRdb re-called the RT-PCR reads with MiXCR. The table lists 50,000 to 60,000 distinct CDR3 sequences, 10% to 15% of them singletons. The source material was blood, either unsorted or a sorted T cell fraction (not recorded which). The receptor set was obtained from a human donor who was either an allogeneic HSCT recipient or a stem cell or donor lymphocyte infusion donor (not recorded which). It is not recorded whose cells these are; they may come from a transplant donor. Both conserved end residues are part of each CDR3. A D gene is named only where the DNA matches it firmly. Not every row has a clone size; where given, it reads once, few, many or a size class.

TRBV7-9	few	.	TRBJ1-2	TGTGCCAGCAGCTTCCCCGAACCCCGACGGTGGGGCTACACCTTC	CASSFPEPRRWGYTF
TRBV5-8	.	.	TRBJ2-5	TGTGCCAGCAGCTTGGGCAGGGAAGAGACCCAGTACTTC	CASSLGREETQYF
TRBV10-3	few	TRBD1	TRBJ1-5	TGTGCCATCAGTGAACAGGGGATAAACAATCAGCCCCAGCATTTT	CAISEQGINNQPQHF
TRBV24-1	few	TRBD2	TRBJ2-2	TGTGCCACCAGTGGAACCGGGACTAGCGGGAGCTTAAGCACCGGGGAGCTGTTTTTT	CATSGTGTSGSLSTGELFF
TRBV5-4	few	.	TRBJ1-6	TGTGCCAGCAGCTTGGGAGCAAACAGGGCGTATAATTCACCCCTCCACTTT	CASSLGANRAYNSPLHF
TRBV9	many	.	TRBJ1-5	TGTGCCAGCAGCGGAGGGGGGAACAATCAGCCCCAGCATTTT	CASSGGGNNQPQHF
TRBV6-5	few	.	TRBJ2-1	TGTGCCAGCAGTAACCCCCGTGGGCTAGCTCGGGATGAGCAGTTCTTC	CASSNPRGLARDEQFF
TRBV29-1	.	TRBD1	TRBJ2-7	TGCAGCGTTGAGTCTCTAACTGGGACAGGGCCTACCTACGAGCAGTACTTC	CSVESLTGTGPTYEQYF
TRBV5-1	.	.	TRBJ2-1	TGCGCCAGCAGCTTGGTGTGGGGGGCCGAGGGCCATGAGCAGTTCTTC	CASSLVWGAEGHEQFF
TRBV7-6	.	TRBD2	TRBJ2-1	TGTGCCAGCAGCTTAATTTTCGGAAGCGGGAATTACAATGAGCAGTTCTTC	CASSLIFGSGNYNEQFF
TRBV5-1	.	TRBD2	TRBJ2-1	TGCGCCAGCAGCTTGGGGCTAGCGGGAGGGTCCTACAATGAGCAGTTCTTC	CASSLGLAGGSYNEQFF
TRBV3-1	.	TRBD1	TRBJ2-3	TGTGCCAGCAGCCAGCAGGACAGGGTCGGAGATACGCAGTATTTT	CASSQQDRVGDTQYF
TRBV20-1	once	.	TRBJ2-1	TGCAGTGCCAGTAGGGGTCCCTCCTACAATGAGCAGTTCTTC	CSASRGPSYNEQFF
TRBV20-1	.	TRBD2	TRBJ2-1	TGCAGTGCTAGTACTATCCCACTAGCGGGAGGCACGTACAATGAGCAGTTCTTC	CSASTIPLAGGTYNEQFF
TRBV20-1	.	TRBD2	TRBJ2-1	TGCAGTGCTAGAGTTACTAGCGGGTTTGACTACAATGAGCAGTTCTTC	CSARVTSGFDYNEQFF
TRBV6-6	.	.	TRBJ2-7	TGTGCCAGCAAAGTAGGAGACCCTCCCTACGAGCAGTACTTC	CASKVGDPPYEQYF